This entry is about one T cell receptor beta chain. Between the trimmed V and J ends, which lost 2 bases and 0 bases, there was a span of 8 bases. The CDR3 sequence is 15 residues long. From germline, CDR1 is MNHEY and CDR2 SVGAGI. The data were obtained in a study of blood T cell repertoires in COVID-19. Original methodology: Amplified reference gene primers provided the basis for estimating nucleated cell counts. Data came from immunoSEQ multiplex PCR; TCRdb stores just in-frame clones and leaves some out. V and J calls plus clone size are reproduced from that table; the DNA served to infer D and trimming. Found here are 95,000 to 150,000 clones, 85% to 90% of them singletons; the top ten hold around 4%.

Material: peripheral blood. The J gene is TRBJ1-3, the V gene TRBV6-5; D is unclear. This sequence originates from a woman aged 55-69 years with COVID-19, enrolled during active disease. The DNA for the CDR3 is TGTGCCAGCAGTTACGATCCGAGCTCTGGAAACACCATATATTTT. Translation: CASSYDPSSGNTIYF.